One sample yielded the 6 T cell receptor beta chains listed below, sequenced in a study of blood T cell repertoires in COVID-19. Produced via immunoSEQ multiplex PCR; TCRdb's table is partial and in-frame only. Of 250,000 or so clones listed, roughly 84% are singletons. Sequenced material: PBMCs or T cells enriched from blood (not recorded which). The receptors originated from a man aged 50 to 59 who had recovered from COVID-19.

The chain is built from TRBV7-6 and TRBJ2-5, with TRBD2 matching over 7 bases. The CDR3 spans 15 residues. Germline loops: CDR1 SGHVS, CDR2 FNYEAQ. J lost 5 bases, V lost 4 bases, and 10 bases had no gene match. CDR3 loop: CASSSHPSGVETQYF. The CDR3 DNA reads TGTGCCAGCAGCTCCCATCCTAGCGGTGTGGAGACCCAGTACTTC.

The table lists this clone with a few counts. This rearrangement joins TRBV2 to TRBJ1-5, with TRBD1 as a possible D gene (6 bases). The CDR3 consists of 14 residues. Germline CDR1 and CDR2: SNHLY and FYNNEI. V was cut by 7 bases and J by 6 bases, with 16 bases left in between. This CDR3 reads CASTLATGPQPQHF. The CDR3 DNA is TGTGCCAGCACCTTGGCCACAGGGCCTCAGCCCCAGCATTTT.

This clone was seen a handful of times. This chain uses TRBV24-1 with TRBJ2-2; D is possibly TRBD1 (7 bases). This CDR3 spans 14 amino acids. The germline V and J ends were trimmed by 6 bases and 5 bases, with 12 bases remaining between them. Germline CDR1 and CDR2: KGHDR and SFDVKD. The CDR3 DNA sequence: TGTGCCACCAGTCAACAGGGGAGGACCGGGGAGCTGTTTTTT. Translating gives CATSQQGRTGELFF.

This sequence joins TRBV18 and TRBJ2-5; TRBD1 aligns across 9 bases. The J segment lost 3 bases and the V segment lost 4 bases, leaving 0 bases of the junction unmatched. The germline CDR1 and CDR2 sequences are KGHSH and LQKENI. The CDR3 length is 13 residues. The CDR3 sequence: CASSRTGEETQYF. DNA for the CDR3: TGTGCCAGCTCACGGACAGGGGAAGAGACCCAGTACTTC.

In DNA form, the CDR3 reads TGCAGCGGAGCGCTCGGGGAGACCCAGTACTTC. This codes for CSGALGETQYF. The J gene is TRBJ2-5, the V gene TRBV20-1; no definite D call. Per the germline V gene, CDR1 is DFQATT and CDR2 is SNEGSKA (reference sequence). The CDR3 is made up of 11 amino acids.

The rearrangement uses TRBV27 and TRBJ2-2; perhaps TRBD1 as D (6 bases). This CDR3 is built from 15 residues. Germline V gene sequence: CDR1 MNHEY, CDR2 SMNVEV (reference sequence). V was clipped by 6 bases and J by 6 bases, with 17 bases between them. The CDR3 loop is CASRSIRGGPGELFF. CDR3 in DNA: TGTGCCAGCAGATCCATTCGTGGGGGCCCCGGGGAGCTGTTTTTT.